Shown below are 29 T cell receptor beta chains from a single sample sequenced in a study of cytomegalovirus exposure and HLA in healthy donors. 60 Vbeta and 13 Jbeta primers were used in PCR. Clones were sequenced by immunoSEQ multiplex PCR, and TCRdb holds only the in-frame ones, with some missing. This table holds some 120,000 clones, less than 85% found once. Sequences were obtained from PBMCs. The receptors shown here come from a woman in her 40s in good health and CMV-seropositive.

This clone was recorded only once. This chain links TRBV7-9 with TRBJ1-2; D possibly corresponds to TRBD1 (5 bases). The CDR3 length is 13 residues. V lost 3 bases, J lost 8 bases, and 13 bases lay in between. Germline-derived CDR1 and CDR2 are SEHNR and FQNEAQ (reference sequence). CDR3 region: CASSLLGEEGYTF. CDR3 nucleotide sequence: TGTGCCAGCAGCTTGCTGGGGGAGGAAGGCTACACCTTC. Complete variable domain (other parts from reference TRBV7-9 and TRBJ1-2): DTGVSQNPRHKITKRGQNVTFRCDPISEHNRLYWYRQTLGQGPEFLTYFQNEAQLEKSRLLSDRFSAERPKGSFSTLEIQRTEQGDSAMYLCASSLLGEEGYTFGSGTRLTVV.

The table lists this clone with a few counts. The chain has TRBV28 and TRBJ2-6; maybe TRBD1 (6 bases). There are 15 residues in the CDR3. V shed 9 bases and J shed 2 bases, with 14 bases lying between them. CDR1 and CDR2 (germline): MDHEN, SYDVKM. This chain's CDR3 is CASRPDSAGANVLTF. CDR3 DNA: TGTGCCAGTAGACCGGACAGTGCTGGGGCCAACGTCCTGACTTTC.

The chain is built from TRBV18 and TRBJ2-2; weak D call: TRBD2 (6 bases). Germline values: CDR1 KGHSH, CDR2 LQKENI. CDR3 length: 16 amino acids. Trimming pared 3 bases from V and 2 bases from J, leaving 13 bases between. The CDR3: CASSPGGLLNTGELFF. The CDR3, as DNA: TGTGCCAGCTCACCTGGAGGACTACTAAACACCGGGGAGCTGTTTTTT.

V is TRBV6-6 and J is TRBJ1-6; D may be TRBD1 (6 bases). With 9 bases removed from V and 9 bases from J, the gap between germline ends came to 18 bases. Germline V gene sequence: CDR1 MNHNY, CDR2 SVGAGI (reference sequence). The CDR3 totals 14 residues. The DNA of the CDR3 is TGTGCCAGTTCCCCTGGACAGAGTATTTCACCCCTCCACTTT. It translates to CASSPGQSISPLHF.

V usage is TRBV2 and J usage is TRBJ2-7, with 7 bases matching TRBD1. J was trimmed by 3 bases and V by 6 bases; bases with no gene match: 5. This CDR3 is built from 13 residues. Germline V lookup: CDR1 SNHLY, CDR2 FYNNEI. This chain's CDR3 is CASRGTEYYEQYF. The CDR3 nucleotides read TGTGCCAGCAGGGGGACAGAATACTACGAGCAGTACTTC.

V usage is TRBV9 and J usage is TRBJ2-7; 7 bases are a match to TRBD2. Trimming cost V 3 bases and J 6 bases; bases outside gene matches: 9. Germline V lookup: CDR1 SGDLS, CDR2 YYNGEE. This CDR3 spans 14 amino acids. The CDR3 sequence: CASSAYISGSEQYF. The CDR3 bases are TGTGCCAGCAGCGCCTACATTAGCGGGTCCGAGCAGTACTTC.

The chain is built from TRBV7-3 and TRBJ1-5; no reliable D call. Trimming took off 4 bases at V and 7 bases at J, with 11 bases between the two ends. The CDR3 runs to 13 residues. Per the germline V gene, CDR1 is SGHTA and CDR2 is FQGTGA. CDR3: CASSSGGDQPQHF. The CDR3 bases are TGTGCCAGCAGCTCCGGTGGAGACCAGCCCCAGCATTTT.

This clone turned up a few times. At the DNA level, this CDR3 is encoded by other sequences in the same sample as well. The chain has TRBV15 and TRBJ2-1; 7 bases map to TRBD2. The CDR3 is 13 amino acids. From germline, CDR1 is LNHNV and CDR2 YYDKDF (reference sequence). Trimming at V came to 1 base and at J to 9 bases, leaving 3 bases not matched to a gene. The CDR3 coding sequence is TGTGCCACCAGCAGAGTGCCTAGCGGTGAGCAGTTCTTC. This translates into CATSRVPSGEQFF.

The chain carries TRBV5-1 and TRBJ2-1, with 8 bases matching TRBD2. Germline CDR1 SGHRS, CDR2 YFSETQ. CDR3 length equals 16 residues. Trimming removed 1 base from V and 3 bases from J; junction bases left unmatched: 6. The CDR3, as DNA: TGCGCCAGCAGCTTGAGGGAAACTAGCGGCTACAATGAGCAGTTCTTC. It translates to CASSLRETSGYNEQFF.

This clone was detected once. The chain carries TRBV18 and TRBJ1-4; D possibly corresponds to TRBD1 (5 bases). Trimming removed 1 base at V and 8 bases at J, with 11 bases between. The CDR3 loop spans 14 amino acids. CDR1 is KGHSH, CDR2 LQKENI, per germline. In nucleotides, the CDR3 is TGTGCCAGCTCACCACAGGGGCTCAGGGAAAAACTGTTTTTT. Translated, it gives CASSPQGLREKLFF.

A few counts support this clone. The chain links TRBV4-2 to TRBJ2-1, with TRBD2 identical over 11 bases. V gave up 4 bases and J gave up 2 bases; unmatched junction bases: 10. Germline loops: CDR1 LGHNA, CDR2 YNFKEQ. CDR3 length: 18 residues. The DNA of the CDR3 is TGTGCCAGCAGCCCACTCCCACTAGCGGGGGCTACCTACAATGAGCAGTTCTTC. It encodes CASSPLPLAGATYNEQFF.

This clone was seen a single time. The chain employs TRBV2 and TRBJ2-1, with 8 nucleotides matching TRBD2. The CDR3 is made up of 15 amino acids. From germline, CDR1 is SNHLY and CDR2 FYNNEI. The V segment lost 2 bases and the J segment 6 bases; nucleotides outside the gene matches: 6. Here the CDR3 DNA reads TGTGCCAGCAGTGAAAGGCGGGGGGACACCAATGAGCAGTTCTTC. It codes for CASSERRGDTNEQFF.

This clone was counted between two and nine times. This rearrangement joins TRBV21-1 to TRBJ2-4; no DNA check was done on the table's D call, TRBD2. TRBV21-1 is designated a pseudogene. The CDR3 totals 15 residues. CDR3 protein: CASSKSRLGRNIQYF. Here the CDR3 DNA reads TGTGCCAGCAGCAAAAGCCGACTAGGAAGAAACATTCAGTACTTC.

The V and J genes are TRBV15 and TRBJ1-2, with 7 bases fitting TRBD1. From germline, CDR1 is LNHNV and CDR2 YYDKDF (reference sequence). The CDR3 sequence is 14 residues long. J gave up 11 bases and V 2 bases, and 11 bases lay outside the gene matches. CDR3 region: CATSRTGTAYSYTF. CDR3 DNA: TGTGCCACCAGCAGAACCGGGACAGCCTATTCATACACCTTC.

The chain links TRBV10-3 to TRBJ2-1; TRBD1 aligns across 9 bases. CDR3 length equals 15 residues. With V trimmed by 5 bases and J by 8 bases, 10 bases remained unmatched. Germline-derived CDR1 and CDR2 are ENHRY and SYGVKD. The CDR3 reads CAISPHGTGLHEQFF. The CDR3 DNA reads TGTGCCATCAGTCCTCACGGGACAGGGTTGCATGAGCAGTTCTTC.

The chain is built from TRBV21-1 and TRBJ1-4; TRBD1, the table's D call, lacks a check against the DNA. TRBV21-1 is noted as a pseudogene. This CDR3 region has 14 residues. The CDR3 spells CASAWLAINEKLFF. CDR3 DNA: TGTGCCAGCGCCTGGCTTGCAATTAATGAAAAACTGTTTTTT.

The sample holds a few counts of this clone. The V call is TRBV5-1, the J call TRBJ1-5, with D possibly being TRBD1 (6 bases). The CDR3 spans 13 residues. The germline CDR1 and CDR2 sequences are SGHRS and YFSETQ. Trimming removed 4 bases at V and 4 bases at J, with 9 bases between. The CDR3, as DNA: TGCGCCAGCAGCCACGGACAGAATCAGCCCCAGCATTTT. Residues: CASSHGQNQPQHF.

This clone was detected only once. The chain uses TRBV7-2 and TRBJ1-1; no clear D gene. The V and J ends lost 10 bases and 2 bases respectively, with 17 bases between them. Germline loops: CDR1 SGHTA, CDR2 FQGNSA. This CDR3 has 14 amino acids. CDR3 region: CATQVARVNTEAFF. The CDR3 coding sequence is TGTGCCACCCAAGTTGCGAGGGTTAACACTGAAGCTTTCTTT. The full variable domain, its missing parts supplied by reference TRBV7-2 and TRBJ1-1, is GAGVSQSPSNKVTEKGKDVELRCDPISGHTALYWYRQSLGQGLEFLIYFQGNSAPDKSGLPSDRFSAERTGGSVSTLTIQRTQQEDSAVYLCATQVARVNTEAFFGQGTRLTVV.

This clone was picked up one time. The genes are TRBV18 and TRBJ1-3; 8 bases are a match to TRBD1. The junction had 11 bases not matched to a gene; V was cut back by 6 bases and J by 4 bases. CDR3 length: 16 amino acids. Germline V gives CDR1 KGHSH, CDR2 LQKENI. The CDR3 DNA reads as TGTGCCAGCTCTGCCGGGACAGGAACTGGCGGAAACACCATATATTTT. Protein product: CASSAGTGTGGNTIYF.

This sequence joins TRBV30 and TRBJ1-2; 7 bases agree with TRBD1. V trimming: 5 bases; J trimming: 7 bases; junction bases outside the gene matches: 13. The length of the CDR3 is 14 residues. Germline assignment: CDR1 GTSNPN and CDR2 SVGIG (reference sequence). CDR3 region: CAWRATGFLFGYTF. In nucleotides, the CDR3 is TGTGCCTGGCGCGCGACAGGGTTCCTTTTTGGCTACACCTTC.

The chain has TRBV28 and TRBJ1-2; 7 bases line up with TRBD1. The CDR3 runs 13 residues. CDR1 MDHEN and CDR2 SYDVKM come from the germline V gene. V shed 5 bases, J shed 8 bases, and the junction held 8 bases outside the gene matches. CDR3 nucleotides: TGTGCCAGCAGTCGTCCCCCGGGACAGGGCTACACCTTC. As protein: CASSRPPGQGYTF.

The rearrangement joins TRBV4-1 to TRBJ2-3; tentative D call: TRBD2 (7 bases). Trimming left V 0 bases short and J 1 base short, with 11 bases between. The CDR3 loop spans 16 amino acids. Germline CDR1 MGHRA, CDR2 YSYEKL. The DNA of the CDR3 is TGCGCCAGCAGCCAAGAGGGGGCGGGGGGCACAGATACGCAGTATTTT. It yields the protein CASSQEGAGGTDTQYF.

The chain couples TRBV28 to TRBJ1-2, with 8 bases fitting TRBD1. Germline V lookup: CDR1 MDHEN, CDR2 SYDVKM. Germline trimming cut 4 bases from V and 4 bases from J; bases unmatched to any gene: 8. This CDR3 region has 15 residues. In DNA form, the CDR3 reads TGTGCCAGCAGTTCCGCCGGACAGGGATTCTATGGCTACACCTTC. It specifies CASSSAGQGFYGYTF.

The CDR3 sequence: CASSQAPTGVSSYEQYF. In DNA, the CDR3 is TGTGCCAGCAGCCAAGCTCCGACAGGCGTGAGCTCCTACGAGCAGTACTTC. The chain combines TRBV14 with TRBJ2-7; weak D call: TRBD1 (6 bases). The CDR3 is 17 amino acids. V was cut by 1 base and J by 0 bases, with 16 bases left in between. Germline V CDR1 and CDR2: SGHDN, FVKESK.

Details on this clone: An end of the junction does not agree with germline; a read error may underlie this. This chain links TRBV7-9 with TRBJ2-2; tentatively, D is TRBD2 (6 bases). Germline CDR1 reads SEHNR; CDR2 reads FQNEAQ (reference sequence). The CDR3 is made up of 18 amino acids. Here the CDR3 DNA reads TGTTCCAGCAGGCCAATCTCCGGTTTGCGGGGCCTCACCGGGGAGCTGTTTTTT. It translates to CSSRPISGLRGLTGELFF.

The rearrangement joins TRBV4-3 to TRBJ2-6; a weak D match, TRBD2 (5 bases). Per germline, CDR1 LGHNA and CDR2 YSLEER. The CDR3 totals 18 residues. V was cut by 2 bases and J by 0 bases, with 14 bases left in between. As DNA, the CDR3 is TGCGCCAGCAGCCAATCTTTCTCCGGGGTCTCTGGGGCCAACGTCCTGACTTTC. Translated, it gives CASSQSFSGVSGANVLTF.

The rearrangement uses TRBV28 and TRBJ2-6; possible D gene TRBD1, 6 bases. Trimming took off 5 bases at V and 0 bases at J, with 8 bases between the two ends. The CDR3 is 15 amino acids. CDR1 and CDR2 (germline): MDHEN, SYDVKM. CDR3: CASSPRGSGANVLTF. The CDR3 DNA reads TGTGCCAGCAGTCCCAGGGGCTCTGGGGCCAACGTCCTGACTTTC.

This chain links TRBV2 with TRBJ1-1; TRBD1 matches 10 bases. The CDR3 has 17 residues. V lost 8 bases to trimming and J lost 4 bases; unmatched junction nucleotides: 16. CDR1 is SNHLY, CDR2 FYNNEI, per germline. The CDR3 DNA sequence: TGTGCCAGCCGGCCTCGGCGACAGGGGGCTTCGGGCACTGAAGCTTTCTTT. Its protein product is CASRPRRQGASGTEAFF.

V usage is TRBV7-3 and J usage is TRBJ2-2, with D possibly being TRBD1 (6 bases). CDR1 and CDR2 (germline): SGHTA, FQGTGA. The CDR3 is 17 amino acids. V was trimmed by 3 bases and J by 2 bases, leaving 16 bases between them. This chain's CDR3 is CASSLEPARGNTGELFF. The DNA of the CDR3 is TGTGCCAGCAGCTTGGAACCTGCCAGGGGAAACACCGGGGAGCTGTTTTTT.